This T cell receptor beta chain originates from a study of control samples from healthy donors and cancer patients. Here immunoSEQ multiplex PCR was the method, and the copy in TCRdb shows in-frame clones only, minus some. Altogether some 120,000 clones are present, 70% to 90% being singletons, with the ten largest covering approximately 39%. Sequencing input: blood. The sequence was obtained from a man aged 45 to 65 in good health.

The CDR3 nucleotides read TGTGCCAGCAGCGGGACTAGCGGGGGGGGGAACGGGGAGCTGTTTTTT. Translation gives CASSGTSGGGNGELFF. The chain has TRBV9 and TRBJ2-2; 15 bases map to TRBD2. The germline V gene encodes CDR1 SGDLS and CDR2 YYNGEE. The CDR3 is 16 amino acids. V lost 3 bases to trimming and J lost 7 bases; unmatched junction nucleotides: 4.